Listed below are T cell receptor beta chains from one sample, sequenced in a study of blood T cell repertoires in COVID-19. Measured with immunoSEQ multiplex PCR; TCRdb has only the in-frame clones, and not every one. Among roughly 43,000 clones listed, less than 85% were seen once. The material sequenced was peripheral blood. These receptors were taken from a woman in her seventies with acute or convalescent COVID-19. The CDR3 runs from the conserved cysteine through the conserved F or W. The D gene is left open where the match is weak.

J gene | D gene | V gene | CDR3 length | CDR3 DNA | CDR3 protein
TRBJ2-7 | - | TRBV20-1 | 11 | TGCAGTGCTAGAGATCTGACAAAGCAGTACTTC | CSARDLTKQYF
TRBJ2-1 | - | TRBV5-6 | 16 | TGTGCCAGCAGGCACCAACGGGGTTCGGTAAGCAATGAGCAGTTCTTC | CASRHQRGSVSNEQFF
TRBJ2-7 | TRBD2 | TRBV5-1 | 15 | TGCGCCAGCAGCTTCAGCGGGACTAGCGAGAACGAGCAGTACTTC | CASSFSGTSENEQYF
TRBJ1-2 | - | TRBV12-3/TRBV12-4 | 13 | TGTGCCAGCAGTTTCAACGAGGCCTATGGCTACACCTTC | CASSFNEAYGYTF
TRBJ2-7 | TRBD2 | TRBV19 | 14 | TGTGCCAGTAGTCGGACTAGCGGAACCTACGAGCAGTACTTC | CASSRTSGTYEQYF
TRBJ2-3 | - | TRBV19 | 14 | TGTGCCAGTAGGACGGGTTTAGGCACAGATACGCAGTATTTT | CASRTGLGTDTQYF
TRBJ1-4 | - | TRBV11-3 | 14 | TGTGCCAGCAGCACCAACAGGGTGGATGAAAAACTGTTTTTT | CASSTNRVDEKLFF
TRBJ1-1 | - | TRBV5-1 | 15 | TGCGCCAGCAGCTCCGGGGGACCCATGAACACTGAAGCTTTCTTT | CASSSGGPMNTEAFF
TRBJ1-2 | TRBD1 | TRBV28 | 14 | TGTGCCAGCAGACCCCACGACAGGGACTATGGCTACACCTTC | CASRPHDRDYGYTF
TRBJ2-7 | - | TRBV5-8 | 13 | TGTGCCAGCAGCTTGGACCCGGGATTGGAGCAGTACTTC | CASSLDPGLEQYF
TRBJ1-2 | - | TRBV10-3 | 13 | TGTGCCATCAGTGAGTCGCCCGGGGATGGCTACACCTTC | CAISESPGDGYTF
TRBJ1-6 | - | TRBV2 | 14 | TGTGCCAGCATTGACAGAATCGTGAATTCACCCCTCCACTTT | CASIDRIVNSPLHF
TRBJ2-5 | - | TRBV3-1/TRBV3-2 | 15 | TGTGCCAGCAGCCAAGATCCCAGGGCGCAAGAGACCCAGTACTTC | CASSQDPRAQETQYF
TRBJ2-3 | - | TRBV5-4 | 14 | TGTGCCAGCAGCTCTACCCCAAACACAGATACGCAGTATTTT | CASSSTPNTDTQYF
TRBJ2-5 | TRBD2 | TRBV3-1/TRBV3-2 | 17 | TGTGCCAGCAGCCAAAGCCTTGGAGCGGGAGGGGGGGAGACCCAGTACTTC | CASSQSLGAGGGETQYF
TRBJ1-6 | TRBD1 | TRBV6-5 | 14 | TGTGCCACCGGGACAGGGAGCCTTAATTCACCCCTCCACTTT | CATGTGSLNSPLHF
TRBJ1-1 | - | TRBV9 | 12 | TGTGCCAGCAGCGCCCGGGGGGACGAAGCTTTCTTT | CASSARGDEAFF
TRBJ2-1 | - | TRBV5-4 | 15 | TGTGCCAGCTCCGGAGGGGACAGATTCTACAATGAGCAGTTCTTC | CASSGGDRFYNEQFF